Following are 25 T cell receptor beta chains from one sample sequenced in a study of blood T cell repertoires in COVID-19. TCRdb's table, derived via immunoSEQ multiplex PCR, lists solely in-frame clones and lacks some. Of approximately 35,000 clones detected, 90% to 95% appear once; the ten largest clones hold about a tenth. Sequenced sample: peripheral blood. The origin of the receptors is a human donor with active COVID-19. The donor label of this sample is uncertain.

The rearrangement links TRBV18 to TRBJ2-3; tentatively, D is TRBD1 (6 bases). Looked up from germline, CDR1 is KGHSH and CDR2 is LQKENI. The CDR3 loop spans 15 amino acids. Trimming cost V 3 bases and J 1 base, with 11 bases left between them. CDR3 region: CASSPRRTGTDTQYF. The CDR3 DNA reads as TGTGCCAGCTCACCGCGTAGGACAGGCACAGATACGCAGTATTTT.

The rearrangement uses TRBV3-1 (or the pseudogene TRBV3-2) and TRBJ1-5; D is possibly TRBD1 (5 bases). The germline V and J ends were trimmed by 0 bases and 6 bases, with 12 bases remaining between them. The CDR3 is 15 amino acids. CDR1 is LGHDT and CDR2 is YNNKEL in the germline V gene (reference sequence). The CDR3 coding sequence is TGTGCCAGCAGCCAAGAAGGAGGGGTCGGTCAGCCCCAGCATTTT. Translation: CASSQEGGVGQPQHF.

The CDR3 DNA is TGTGCCACTAAGCCTCAGACAGGAGACTATGGCTACACCTTC. Translating gives CATKPQTGDYGYTF. The V call is TRBV19, the J call TRBJ1-2; D perhaps matches TRBD1 (6 bases). The germline V gene has CDR1 LNHDA and CDR2 SQIVND (reference sequence). The length of the CDR3 is 14 residues. V was clipped by 10 bases and J by 3 bases, with 18 bases between them.

The chain couples TRBV4-2 to TRBJ2-6; D may be TRBD2 (7 bases). V gave up 4 bases and J gave up 2 bases, with 12 bases separating them. The CDR3 is 16 residues long. Germline assignment: CDR1 LGHNA and CDR2 YNFKEQ. The CDR3 spells CASSPQGRAGANVLTF. The CDR3 DNA reads as TGTGCCAGCAGCCCCCAGGGGAGGGCTGGGGCCAACGTCCTGACTTTC.

The V and J genes are TRBV30 and TRBJ2-5, with a possible D match to TRBD2 (7 bases). Trimming removed 5 bases from V and 2 bases from J, with 18 bases in between. CDR1 GTSNPN and CDR2 SVGIG come from the germline V gene (reference sequence). The CDR3 is 15 residues long. For the CDR3, the DNA is TGTGCCTGGGGGGGGGCTAGCGGAGGGCAAGAGACCCAGTACTTC. It codes for CAWGGASGGQETQYF.

This rearrangement joins TRBV27 to TRBJ1-1; TRBD1 aligns across 7 bases. With V trimmed by 6 bases and J by 7 bases, 8 bases remained unmatched. The CDR3 is made up of 13 amino acids. Germline loops: CDR1 MNHEY, CDR2 SMNVEV (reference sequence). CDR3 in DNA: TGTGCCAGCAGCTTCCGACAGGGCGGTGAAGCTTTCTTT. Amino acids: CASSFRQGGEAFF.

This chain joins TRBV4-2 and TRBJ2-2; D may be TRBD2 (7 bases). Trimming shortened V by 3 bases and J by 1 base, and 12 bases separated the two germline ends. The germline gives CDR1 LGHNA, CDR2 YNFKEQ. The CDR3 contains 16 residues. Here the CDR3 DNA reads TGTGCCAGCAGCCAGGCTAGGGGGGGGAACACCGGGGAGCTGTTTTTT. Translating gives CASSQARGGNTGELFF.

The chain combines TRBV7-2 with TRBJ2-5, with a tentative D call TRBD2 (7 bases). V was cut by 1 base and J by 0 bases, with 18 bases left in between. Germline lookup yields CDR1 SGHTA and CDR2 FQGNSA. CDR3 size: 18 residues. The CDR3 DNA reads as TGTGCCAGCAGCTTAGTTCACGGGGGCGCGGGAGACCAAGAGACCCAGTACTTC. Translated: CASSLVHGGAGDQETQYF.

The rearrangement joins TRBV30 to TRBJ2-1; TRBD2 aligns across 9 bases. The CDR3 consists of 13 residues. Germline V gives CDR1 GTSNPN, CDR2 SVGIG (reference sequence). Germline trimming cut 0 bases from V and 13 bases from J; bases unmatched to any gene: 7. The CDR3 bases are TGTGCCTGGAGTGTACGTGGACTAGCGAGACAGTTCTTC. Its protein is CAWSVRGLARQFF.

This chain joins TRBV4-2 and TRBJ2-7, with 11 positions matching TRBD1. CDR3 length equals 17 residues. With V trimmed by 1 base and J by 3 bases, 8 bases remained unmatched. Germline CDR1 LGHNA, CDR2 YNFKEQ. CDR3 amino acids: CASSQAGTGGAIYEQYF. The CDR3 bases are TGTGCCAGCAGCCAAGCCGGGACAGGGGGGGCTATCTACGAGCAGTACTTC.

The rearrangement uses TRBV28 and TRBJ2-7; 13 nucleotides align to TRBD2. This CDR3 region has 18 residues. Germline values: CDR1 MDHEN, CDR2 SYDVKM. Losses at the gene ends were 4 bases for V and 2 bases for J; bases not matched to a gene: 11. DNA for the CDR3: TGTGCCAGCAGTTCCGGACTAGCGGGAGAGGAACCGCCCTACGAGCAGTACTTC. This sequence encodes CASSSGLAGEEPPYEQYF.

The rearrangement uses TRBV4-1 and TRBJ1-5; D remains ambiguous. Germline CDR1 MGHRA, CDR2 YSYEKL. The CDR3 is made up of 15 amino acids. With 0 bases removed from V and 5 bases from J, the gap between germline ends came to 11 bases. The CDR3 coding sequence is TGCGCCAGCAGCCAAGACCAGTTGAGGGATCAGCCCCAGCATTTT. Protein sequence: CASSQDQLRDQPQHF.

J is TRBJ1-3 and V is TRBV19; D possibly corresponds to TRBD1 (6 bases). Germline CDR1 LNHDA, CDR2 SQIVND (reference sequence). V gave up 5 bases and J gave up 3 bases, with 17 bases separating them. This CDR3 has 16 amino acids. CDR3 region: CASSLSFTGSGNTIYF. The CDR3 DNA reads TGTGCCAGTAGTCTCTCTTTCACAGGGAGTGGAAACACCATATATTTT.

The chain couples TRBV6-2 or TRBV6-3 to TRBJ1-6; TRBD1 matches at 8 bases. The CDR3 has 16 residues. V trimming: 0 bases; J trimming: 6 bases; junction bases outside the gene matches: 4. Per the germline V gene, CDR1 is MNHEY and CDR2 is SVGEGT. CDR3 amino acids: CASSYSTGAPNSPLHF. CDR3 bases: TGTGCCAGCAGTTACTCGACAGGGGCCCCTAATTCACCCCTCCACTTT.

The chain uses TRBV4-2 and TRBJ2-7; 8 positions agree with TRBD1. CDR1 and CDR2 from the germline V gene are LGHNA and YNFKEQ. The CDR3 sequence is 16 residues long. After removal of 4 bases from V and 3 bases from J, the junction contained 11 bases not matched to a gene. The CDR3 loop is CASSPGKGQGVYEQYF. The CDR3 DNA reads as TGTGCCAGCAGCCCCGGAAAAGGACAGGGTGTCTACGAGCAGTACTTC.

The chain links TRBV9 to TRBJ1-2, with D perhaps matching TRBD1 (5 bases). The germline V gene has CDR1 SGDLS and CDR2 YYNGEE. Trimming took 3 bases from V and 2 from J, leaving 17 bases between them. This CDR3 is 16 amino acids long. CDR3 protein: CASSDGRRGWNYGYTF. CDR3 in DNA: TGTGCCAGCAGCGACGGGAGGAGGGGATGGAACTATGGCTACACCTTC.

The chain couples TRBV29-1 to TRBJ2-1; 13 bases align to TRBD2. CDR1 is SQVTM, CDR2 ANQGSEA, per germline. The J segment lost 0 bases and the V segment lost 6 bases, leaving 5 bases of the junction unmatched. The CDR3 is 16 residues long. The CDR3 here is CSVTSGGTSSYNEQFF. CDR3 DNA: TGCAGCGTGACTAGCGGGGGGACAAGCTCCTACAATGAGCAGTTCTTC.

V is TRBV6-5 and J is TRBJ1-2, with 12 positions matching TRBD1. The germline CDR1 and CDR2 sequences are MNHEY and SVGAGI. V lost 8 bases, J lost 7 bases, and 5 bases stayed unmatched. This CDR3 is built from 13 residues. The CDR3 is CASLGQGALGYTF. CDR3 nucleotide sequence: TGTGCCAGCTTGGGACAGGGGGCTCTTGGCTACACCTTC.

This clone was detected only once. This chain joins TRBV4-1 and TRBJ2-2; TRBD2 is a possible D gene (7 bases). This CDR3 comprises 15 residues. CDR1 is MGHRA and CDR2 is YSYEKL in the germline V gene. The germline V and J ends were trimmed by 4 bases and 7 bases, with 16 bases remaining between them. In DNA, the CDR3 is TGCGCCAGCAGCCCCGGGGGGCTAGGAAGCGGGGAGCTGTTTTTT. This encodes CASSPGGLGSGELFF.

The chain recombines TRBV5-8 with TRBJ1-5; D is uncertain. Germline CDR1 is SGHTS and CDR2 is YDEGEE. The V end was cut by 0 bases, the J end by 0 bases, with 7 bases between. This CDR3 has 15 residues. CDR3 DNA sequence: TGTGCCAGCAGCTTGGGGCCCCATAGCAATCAGCCCCAGCATTTT. It translates to CASSLGPHSNQPQHF.

The table lists this clone with a count of one. The chain employs TRBV6-1 and TRBJ1-1; D gene uncertain. V gave up 1 base and J gave up 0 bases, with 3 bases separating them. Per the germline V gene, CDR1 is MNHNS and CDR2 is SASEGT. The CDR3 runs 13 residues. CDR3 bases: TGTGCCAGCAGTGAAGTTATGAACACTGAAGCTTTCTTT. This codes for CASSEVMNTEAFF.

V is TRBV2 and J is TRBJ2-7; 7 nucleotides agree with TRBD1. Germline lookup yields CDR1 SNHLY and CDR2 FYNNEI. The CDR3 has 13 residues. Germline trimming cut 11 bases from V and 5 bases from J; bases unmatched to any gene: 12. The chain's CDR3 is CAGHRGDWDEQYF. The CDR3 coding sequence is TGTGCCGGGCACAGGGGAGATTGGGACGAGCAGTACTTC.

V and J are TRBV28 and TRBJ2-1; 12 bases fit TRBD2. Germline values: CDR1 MDHEN, CDR2 SYDVKM. V lost 5 bases, J lost 2 bases, and 13 bases stayed unmatched. The CDR3 covers 19 residues. The CDR3 reads CASSERGASGRAPYNEQFF. The CDR3 DNA is TGTGCCAGCAGTGAACGAGGGGCTAGCGGGAGGGCCCCCTACAATGAGCAGTTCTTC.

The chain combines TRBV7-9 with TRBJ2-7; 12 bases are shared with TRBD2. After removal of 1 base from V and 6 bases from J, the junction contained 1 base not matched to a gene. The CDR3 runs 14 residues. Germline V gene lookup returns CDR1 SEHNR and CDR2 FQNEAQ (reference sequence). The CDR3 region has the DNA TGTGCCAGCAGCTTAGAACTAGCGGGAGGCGAGCAGTACTTC. It specifies CASSLELAGGEQYF. Using reference TRBV7-9 and TRBJ2-7 for the parts outside the CDR3, the full variable domain is DTGVSQNPRHKITKRGQNVTFRCDPISEHNRLYWYRQTLGQGPEFLTYFQNEAQLEKSRLLSDRFSAERPKGSFSTLEIQRTEQGDSAMYLCASSLELAGGEQYFGPGTRLTVT.

The chain combines TRBV7-3 with TRBJ2-2; 9 nucleotides align to TRBD2. CDR3 length: 15 amino acids. The germline V gene has CDR1 SGHTA and CDR2 FQGTGA. V was clipped by 6 bases and J by 5 bases; unmatched bases: 7. The CDR3 protein is CASRRTTSGTGELFF. The CDR3 nucleotides read TGTGCCAGCAGGCGGACAACTAGCGGGACCGGGGAGCTGTTTTTT.